This T cell receptor beta chain was recorded in a study of control samples from healthy donors and cancer patients. Some clones are missing from TCRdb's copy, which holds only in-frame ones; the method was immunoSEQ multiplex PCR. The table has about 77,000 clones, almost 95% seen once. Looked up from germline, CDR1 is SGHRS and CDR2 is YFSETQ. J was trimmed by 3 bases and V by 3 bases; bases with no gene match: 5. The CDR3 loop spans 14 amino acids. V usage is TRBV5-1 and J usage is TRBJ2-7; the match to TRBD2 covers 8 bases. The TCR originated in a woman aged 55-70 years in good health. Sequencing input: blood. DNA for the CDR3: TGCGCCAGCAGCTCGGGGACTAGTCTCTACGAGCAGTACTTC. The encoded protein is CASSSGTSLYEQYF.